Listed below are T cell receptor beta chains from one sample, sequenced in a study of blood T cell repertoires in COVID-19. TCRdb's copy holds only in-frame clones and misses some; the assay was immunoSEQ multiplex PCR. The data show about 300,000 clones, approximately 84% seen once. Sequenced sample: peripheral blood. The receptors come from a human donor with COVID-19, enrolled during active disease. The donor label of this sample is uncertain. Each CDR3 is given with its conserved first and last residue. The D gene is left open where the match is weak. Size tells how often a clone was seen (once, few, many) or the class of an expanded clone, and some rows leave it out.

V	size	J	D	DNA	CDR3
TRBV11-2	.	TRBJ2-1	.	TGTGCCAGCAGCGCCGGCCACGGGGACTACAATGAGCAGTTCTTC	CASSAGHGDYNEQFF
TRBV7-2	.	TRBJ2-7	.	TGTGCCAGCAGCTTAGAACCCGCGTACGAGCAGTACTTC	CASSLEPAYEQYF
TRBV7-2	.	TRBJ1-3	.	TGTGCCAGCACCCAGGGGCTTTCACCTGGAAACACCATATATTTT	CASTQGLSPGNTIYF
TRBV7-8	.	TRBJ1-2	TRBD1	TGTGCCAGCAGCTCTACCGGGACAGGGTACTATGGCTACACCTTC	CASSSTGTGYYGYTF
TRBV4-1	.	TRBJ1-3	TRBD1	TGCGCCAGCAGCCCAGACAGGGGAGGAAACACCATATATTTT	CASSPDRGGNTIYF
TRBV18	.	TRBJ1-2	.	TGTGCCAGCTCACCAGGGGGCTCGGTCTATGGCTACACCTTC	CASSPGGSVYGYTF
TRBV30	.	TRBJ1-6	.	TGTGCCTGCAACTCAGGGAGGTGGAATTCACCCCTCCACTTT	CACNSGRWNSPLHF
TRBV27	.	TRBJ2-6	TRBD1	TGTGCCAGCAGTAAAGTTAGGCAGGGGGCGTCCTCTGGGGCCAACGTCCTGACTTTC	CASSKVRQGASSGANVLTF
TRBV5-4	.	TRBJ1-1	TRBD1	TGTGCCAGCAGCCCAGACAGGGTGAGCACTGAAGCTTTCTTT	CASSPDRVSTEAFF
TRBV5-4	.	TRBJ2-7	TRBD1	TGTGCCAGCAGCCACGGACAGGACTACGAGCAGTACTTC	CASSHGQDYEQYF
TRBV7-9	.	TRBJ2-1	.	TGTGCCAGCAGCTTACTACAGGCGTCATCCAATGAGCAGTTCTTC	CASSLLQASSNEQFF
TRBV30	few	TRBJ1-5	.	TGTGCCTGGAGTGTTATGCAGAGCAATCAGCCCCAGCATTTT	CAWSVMQSNQPQHF
TRBV19	.	TRBJ1-1	TRBD1	TGTGCCAGTAGTATAGATGACAGGGGTAACACTGAAGCTTTCTTT	CASSIDDRGNTEAFF